This T cell receptor beta chain appears in the sequencing data of a study of vaccination effects on CD4 cells after COVID-19. Study-level background: Ahead of sequencing, the ViraFEST assay grew antigen-specific CD4+ T cells using viral peptide pools. Sampling occurred 16 days and one week pre-vaccination in two convalescent patients.

This clone has only a few counts. The target antigen is unknown. TCRdb's table, derived via immunoSEQ multiplex PCR, lists solely in-frame clones and lacks some. The repertoire holds approximately 47,000 clones, with 60% to 85% as singletons. V lost 1 base to trimming and J lost 3 bases, with 10 bases between them. CDR3 length equals 14 residues. From germline, CDR1 is SNHLY and CDR2 FYNNEI. The culture ran for less than 12 days, and then CD4+ T cells were isolated. According to PCR results, the person was infected with SARS-CoV-2 between March and December 2020. This sequence joins TRBV2 and TRBJ2-7; D may be TRBD2 (6 bases). The sequencing used CD4+ T cells from PBMCs cultured without peptide, collected before COVID-19 vaccination. This receptor was obtained from a human donor who had a prior SARS-CoV-2 infection. The CDR3 DNA sequence: TGTGCCAGCAGTGAAGGGGGCGGGGACTACGAGCAGTACTTC. Its translation is CASSEGGGDYEQYF.